These 21 T cell receptor beta chains were all obtained from the same sample, sequenced in a study of T cell responses to AZD1222 COVID-19 vaccine. Generated by immunoSEQ multiplex PCR, the TCRdb table keeps only in-frame clones and is missing some. The sample includes about 96,000 clones, under 90% of them seen just once. Material: peripheral blood, obtained on day 0 of AZD1222 vaccination. The receptor set was obtained from an adult in good health.

V usage is TRBV7-2 and J usage is TRBJ2-6, with D hard to call. The CDR3 is made up of 14 amino acids. Germline V gives CDR1 SGHTA, CDR2 FQGNSA. Trimming cost V 5 bases and J 4 bases, with 9 bases left between them. CDR3 sequence (DNA): TGTGCCAGCAGCAAGGCTACCGGGGCCAACGTCCTGACTTTC. Translating it yields CASSKATGANVLTF.

As DNA, the CDR3 is TGTGCCAGCAGCAAACAGGGCTTCGACGAGCAGTACTTC. Translated: CASSKQGFDEQYF. The chain uses TRBV7-2 and TRBJ2-7; TRBD1 might be the D (6 bases). With 5 bases removed from V and 5 bases from J, the gap between germline ends came to 13 bases. Germline CDR1 is SGHTA and CDR2 is FQGNSA. The CDR3 totals 13 residues.

The chain recombines TRBV27 with TRBJ1-2, with D possibly matching TRBD1 (6 bases). The CDR3 runs to 14 residues. Trimming removed 5 bases from V and 5 bases from J, with 15 bases in between. Germline V lookup: CDR1 MNHEY, CDR2 SMNVEV (reference sequence). The CDR3 nucleotides read TGTGCCAGCAGTCCAAGACAGGAACGATATGGCTACACCTTC. This encodes CASSPRQERYGYTF.

The rearrangement links TRBV7-2 to TRBJ2-3; a possible D gene is TRBD2 (6 bases). V was trimmed by 2 bases and J by 3 bases, leaving 15 bases between them. Germline V lookup: CDR1 SGHTA, CDR2 FQGNSA. The CDR3 runs to 16 residues. As DNA, the CDR3 is TGTGCCAGCAGCTTACCCCCCAGGCGGGAAACAGATACGCAGTATTTT. It is translated as CASSLPPRRETDTQYF.

The chain is built from TRBV4-1 and TRBJ2-3, with a tentative D call TRBD2 (6 bases). V lost 4 bases to trimming and J lost 1 base, with 12 bases between them. Germline V CDR1 and CDR2: MGHRA, YSYEKL. The CDR3 consists of 15 residues. CDR3 in DNA: TGCGCCAGCAGCCCCTTGAGCGGGCGCACAGATACGCAGTATTTT. Protein product: CASSPLSGRTDTQYF.

The rearrangement joins TRBV7-9 to TRBJ1-1, with 8 nucleotides matching TRBD1. J gave up 5 bases and V 4 bases, and 6 bases lay outside the gene matches. Germline CDR1 reads SEHNR; CDR2 reads FQNEAQ (reference sequence). This CDR3 has 14 amino acids. The CDR3 loop is CASSSNDRGTEAFF. As DNA, the CDR3 is TGTGCCAGCAGCTCTAACGACAGGGGTACTGAAGCTTTCTTT.

The DNA of the CDR3 is TGTGCCAGCAGCCAAGAGGGACTAGCGGGGGGCGGGGATACGCAGTATTTT. The encoded protein is CASSQEGLAGGGDTQYF. The chain combines TRBV4-2 with TRBJ2-3; 15 nucleotides match TRBD2. The CDR3 length is 17 residues. With 0 bases clipped from V and 6 bases from J, the junction kept 4 bases outside the gene matches. The germline V gene encodes CDR1 LGHNA and CDR2 YNFKEQ.

V usage is TRBV3-1 (or the pseudogene TRBV3-2) and J usage is TRBJ1-5, with D unclear. V was clipped by 0 bases and J by 3 bases, with 9 bases between them. This CDR3 has 15 residues. Germline V gene lookup returns CDR1 LGHDT and CDR2 YNNKEL (reference sequence). The CDR3 protein is CASSQDPADNQPQHF. The CDR3 DNA sequence: TGTGCCAGCAGCCAAGATCCGGCAGACAATCAGCCCCAGCATTTT.

V usage is TRBV5-1 and J usage is TRBJ1-4, with D uncertain. Germline V gene lookup returns CDR1 SGHRS and CDR2 YFSETQ. Trimming shortened V by 0 bases and J by 6 bases, and 12 bases separated the two germline ends. CDR3 length equals 15 residues. Here the CDR3 DNA reads TGCGCCAGCAGCTTGGCCACTAGTGGGGATGAAAAACTGTTTTTT. It encodes CASSLATSGDEKLFF. Full variable domain (missing parts from reference TRBV5-1 and TRBJ1-4): KAGVTQTPRYLIKTRGQQVTLSCSPISGHRSVSWYQQTPGQGLQFLFEYFSETQRNKGNFPGRFSGRQFSNSRSEMNVSTLELGDSALYLCASSLATSGDEKLFFGSGTQLSVL.

This clone has a handful of counts. The chain has TRBV10-3 and TRBJ2-2; no clear D. The ends were cut back, 9 bases at V and 4 bases at J, with 21 bases in the middle. There are 16 residues in the CDR3. Germline CDR1 ENHRY, CDR2 SYGVKD. CDR3 coding DNA: TGTGCCATAACCCGATCTCCACGCGGTTCCACCGGGGAGCTGTTTTTT. Its translation is CAITRSPRGSTGELFF.

The chain carries TRBV27 and TRBJ1-1; D gene uncertain. This CDR3 is 13 amino acids long. Trimming pared 2 bases from V and 2 bases from J, leaving 6 bases between. Germline CDR1 is MNHEY and CDR2 is SMNVEV (reference sequence). CDR3 amino acids: CASSLRSNTEAFF. For the CDR3, the DNA is TGTGCCAGCAGTTTAAGGTCTAACACTGAAGCTTTCTTT.

The CDR3: CASSLSGSGALSDTQYF. As DNA, the CDR3 is TGTGCCAGCAGTTTATCAGGAAGCGGGGCTCTCTCAGATACGCAGTATTTT. The chain uses TRBV28 and TRBJ2-3, with 7 positions matching TRBD2. Germline CDR1 and CDR2: MDHEN and SYDVKM. This CDR3 comprises 17 residues. With V trimmed by 1 base and J by 4 bases, 11 bases remained unmatched. The full variable domain, its missing parts supplied by reference TRBV28 and TRBJ2-3, is DVKVTQSSRYLVKRTGEKVFLECVQDMDHENMFWYRQDPGLGLRLIYFSYDVKMKEKGDIPEGYSVSREKKERFSLILESASTNQTSMYLCASSLSGSGALSDTQYFGPGTRLTVL.

This clone was seen more than once but under ten times. The chain's CDR3 is CASTGSLSGNTIYF. The CDR3 nucleotides read TGTGCCAGCACTGGATCCCTCTCTGGAAACACCATATATTTT. The chain has TRBV28 and TRBJ1-3; D ambiguous. The CDR3 contains 14 residues. Germline loops: CDR1 MDHEN, CDR2 SYDVKM. V lost 7 bases, J lost 0 bases, and 10 bases lay in between.

The chain is built from TRBV28 and TRBJ2-7, with 9 nucleotides matching TRBD2. Per the germline V gene, CDR1 is MDHEN and CDR2 is SYDVKM. V trimming: 4 bases; J trimming: 0 bases; junction bases outside the gene matches: 7. The CDR3 runs to 16 residues. In DNA, the CDR3 is TGTGCCAGCAGTTCCCCAACTAGCGGGTCCTCCTACGAGCAGTACTTC. Translated, it gives CASSSPTSGSSYEQYF.

The gene calls are TRBV23-1 and TRBJ1-3; D unclear. TRBV23-1 is an open reading frame whose function is uncertain. CDR3 length equals 14 residues. The V and J ends lost 8 bases and 0 bases respectively, with 11 bases between them. CDR3 in amino acids: CASLRVNSGNTIYF. CDR3 nucleotide sequence: TGCGCCAGCTTGAGGGTGAACTCTGGAAACACCATATATTTT.

The V gene is TRBV27, the J gene TRBJ2-1; D tentatively fits TRBD1 or TRBD2 (5 bases each). This CDR3 has 15 amino acids. The V end lost 4 bases, the J end lost 9 bases, and 19 bases lay between the germline ends. Germline V gene sequence: CDR1 MNHEY, CDR2 SMNVEV (reference sequence). For the CDR3, the DNA is TGTGCCAGCAGTTCAGCGGCAGGGCTATGGGGTGAGCAGTTCTTC. Residues: CASSSAAGLWGEQFF.

This clone was seen just once. This sequence joins TRBV12-5 and TRBJ1-5; D remains ambiguous. CDR3 length: 15 residues. Trimming cost V 7 bases and J 0 bases, with 13 bases left between them. From germline, CDR1 is LGHNT and CDR2 FRNRAP. In DNA, the CDR3 is TGTGCTAGTGCCCCCTCAAAGGGTAGCAATCAGCCCCAGCATTTT. Its translation is CASAPSKGSNQPQHF.

This clone has only a few counts. The chain couples TRBV14 to TRBJ2-1; perhaps TRBD1 as D (6 bases). Germline lookup yields CDR1 SGHDN and CDR2 FVKESK. The CDR3 is 13 amino acids. Trimming cost V 5 bases and J 9 bases, with 14 bases left between them. CDR3 sequence reads: CASSAQGPVEQFF. The CDR3, as DNA: TGTGCCAGCAGCGCCCAGGGGCCTGTTGAGCAGTTCTTC.

This clone was counted only a few times. The chain carries TRBV11-2 and TRBJ2-7; 7 bases map to TRBD1. Germline-derived CDR1 and CDR2 are SGHAT and FQNNGV. The V gene end was trimmed by 5 bases and the J gene end by 5 bases; junction bases not matched to a gene: 9. The CDR3 is made up of 14 amino acids. The CDR3 loop is CASSHSGTDDEQYF. The CDR3 DNA reads as TGTGCCAGCAGCCATTCCGGGACAGATGACGAGCAGTACTTC.

This clone was counted a single time. The chain joins TRBV3-1 (or the pseudogene TRBV3-2) to TRBJ1-4; D gene unclear. CDR1 LGHDT and CDR2 YNNKEL come from the germline V gene (reference sequence). This CDR3 is 14 amino acids long. The V gene lost 0 bases and the J gene lost 4 bases, with 6 bases spanning the gap. The DNA of the CDR3 is TGTGCCAGCAGCCAAGATTGGGGTAATGAAAAACTGTTTTTT. Translating it yields CASSQDWGNEKLFF.

The rearrangement uses TRBV30 and TRBJ1-2, with TRBD1 matching 7 bases. With V trimmed by 5 bases and J by 4 bases, 13 bases remained unmatched. Germline V gene sequence: CDR1 GTSNPN, CDR2 SVGIG (reference sequence). This CDR3 has 15 residues. The CDR3 DNA reads as TGTGCCTGGCACCCTGCAGGGGGAATGGGCTATGGCTACACCTTC. Its protein product is CAWHPAGGMGYGYTF.